This T cell receptor beta chain appears in the sequencing data of a study of tumour-infiltrating T cells in Burkitt lymphoma. Study details: The Burkitt lymphoma cohort spanned all epidemiological subtypes.

The CDR3 contains 12 residues. The germline V and J ends were trimmed by 5 bases and 7 bases, with 10 bases remaining between them. The germline gives CDR1 SEHNR, CDR2 FQNEAQ (reference sequence). Assay: immunoSEQ multiplex PCR; the TCRdb copy retains only in-frame clones and omits some. This table has some 1,300 clones, 99% appearing once. The sequenced sample was tumor tissue. The clonotype was recovered from a human donor with Burkitt lymphoma. The chain joins TRBV7-9 to TRBJ2-3; D is perhaps TRBD2 (5 bases). CDR3 DNA: TGTGCCAGCAGCACCCGACTAAATACGCAGTATTTT. It specifies CASSTRLNTQYF.